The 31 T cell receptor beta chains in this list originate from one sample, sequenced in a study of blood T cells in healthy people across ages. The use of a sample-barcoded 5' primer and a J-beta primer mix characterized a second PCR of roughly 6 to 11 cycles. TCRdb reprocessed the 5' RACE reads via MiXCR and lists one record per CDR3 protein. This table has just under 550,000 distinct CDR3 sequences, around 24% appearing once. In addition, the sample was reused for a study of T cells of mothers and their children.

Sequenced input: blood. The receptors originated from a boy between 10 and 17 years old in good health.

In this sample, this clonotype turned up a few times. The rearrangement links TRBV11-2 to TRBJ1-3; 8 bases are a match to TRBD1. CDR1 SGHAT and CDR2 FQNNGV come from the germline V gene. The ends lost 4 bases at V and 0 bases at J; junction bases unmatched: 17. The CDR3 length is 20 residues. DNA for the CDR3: TGTGCCAGCAGCTCACCTACCCCGGGACAGGTGATCAACTCTGGAAACACCATATATTTT. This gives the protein CASSSPTPGQVINSGNTIYF.

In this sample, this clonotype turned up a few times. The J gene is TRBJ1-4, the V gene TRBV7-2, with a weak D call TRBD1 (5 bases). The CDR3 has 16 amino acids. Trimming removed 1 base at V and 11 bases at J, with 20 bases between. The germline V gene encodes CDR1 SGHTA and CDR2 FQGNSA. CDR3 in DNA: TGTGCCAGCAGCTTAGTGGGACCACTTACAACCGCTAAACTGTTTTTT. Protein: CASSLVGPLTTAKLFF.

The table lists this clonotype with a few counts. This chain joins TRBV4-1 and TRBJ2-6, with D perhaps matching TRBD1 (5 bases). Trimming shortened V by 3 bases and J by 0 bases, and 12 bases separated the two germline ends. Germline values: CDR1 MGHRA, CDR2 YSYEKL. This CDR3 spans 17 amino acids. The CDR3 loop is CASSHKTGASGANVLTF. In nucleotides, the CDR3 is TGCGCCAGCAGCCACAAAACAGGTGCCTCTGGGGCCAACGTCCTGACTTTC.

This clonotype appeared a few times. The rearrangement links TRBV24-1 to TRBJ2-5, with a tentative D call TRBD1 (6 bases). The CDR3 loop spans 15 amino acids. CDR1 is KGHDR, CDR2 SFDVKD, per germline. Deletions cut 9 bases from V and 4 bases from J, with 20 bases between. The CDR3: CATGLSGARGETQYF. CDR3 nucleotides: TGTGCCACCGGATTGTCAGGGGCCCGGGGAGAGACCCAGTACTTC.

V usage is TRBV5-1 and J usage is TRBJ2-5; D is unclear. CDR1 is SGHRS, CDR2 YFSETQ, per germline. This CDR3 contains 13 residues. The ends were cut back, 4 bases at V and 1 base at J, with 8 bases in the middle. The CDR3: CASSPQTQETQYF. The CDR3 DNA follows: TGCGCCAGCAGCCCGCAGACCCAAGAGACCCAGTACTTC.

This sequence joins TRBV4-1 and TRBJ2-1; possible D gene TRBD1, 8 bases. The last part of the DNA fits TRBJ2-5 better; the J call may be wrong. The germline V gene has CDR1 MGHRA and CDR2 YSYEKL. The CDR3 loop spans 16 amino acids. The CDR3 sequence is CASSRDRWREGETQYF. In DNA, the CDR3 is TGCGCCAGCAGCCGGGACAGGTGGAGGGAGGGAGAGACCCAGTACTTC.

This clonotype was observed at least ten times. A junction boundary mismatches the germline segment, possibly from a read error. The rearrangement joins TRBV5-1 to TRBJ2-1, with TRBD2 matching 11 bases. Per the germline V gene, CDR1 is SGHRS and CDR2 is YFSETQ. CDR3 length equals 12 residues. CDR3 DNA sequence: TGTGCCAGCAGCTTAGCGGGAGGGGAGCAGTTCTTC. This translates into CASSLAGGEQFF.

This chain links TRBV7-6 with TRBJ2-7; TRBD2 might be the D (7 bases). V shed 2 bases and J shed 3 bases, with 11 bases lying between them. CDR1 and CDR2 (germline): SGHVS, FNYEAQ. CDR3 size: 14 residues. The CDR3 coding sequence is TGTGCCAGCAGCTTACGGGGGGCTGACTACGAGCAGTACTTC. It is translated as CASSLRGADYEQYF.

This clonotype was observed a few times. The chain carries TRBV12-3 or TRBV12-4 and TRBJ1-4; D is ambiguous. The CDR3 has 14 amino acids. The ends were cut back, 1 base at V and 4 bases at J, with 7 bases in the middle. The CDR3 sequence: CASSLGQFNEKLFF. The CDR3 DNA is TGTGCCAGCAGTTTAGGGCAGTTTAATGAAAAACTGTTTTTT.

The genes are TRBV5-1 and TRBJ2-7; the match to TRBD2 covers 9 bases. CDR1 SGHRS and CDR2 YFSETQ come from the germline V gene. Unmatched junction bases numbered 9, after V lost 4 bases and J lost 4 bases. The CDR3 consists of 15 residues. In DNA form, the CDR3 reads TGCGCCAGCAGCACCTTAGCGGGAGAAGCTTACGAGCAGTACTTC. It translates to CASSTLAGEAYEQYF.

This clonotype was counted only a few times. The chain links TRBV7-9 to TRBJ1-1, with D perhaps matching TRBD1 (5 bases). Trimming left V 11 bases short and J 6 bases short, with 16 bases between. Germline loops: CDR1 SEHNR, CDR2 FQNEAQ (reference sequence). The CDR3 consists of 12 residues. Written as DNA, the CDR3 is TGTGCCGGGGGGGACGTACTCTCTGAAGCTTTCTTT. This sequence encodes CAGGDVLSEAFF.

Here the CDR3 DNA reads TGCGCCAGCAGTTCACAAACCCTGAGCTCCTACAATGAGCAGTTCTTC. This translates into CASSSQTLSSYNEQFF. The V call is TRBV5-1, the J call TRBJ2-1; D uncertain. The CDR3 runs to 16 residues. The V end was cut by 5 bases, the J end by 0 bases, with 15 bases between. Germline V gives CDR1 SGHRS, CDR2 YFSETQ.

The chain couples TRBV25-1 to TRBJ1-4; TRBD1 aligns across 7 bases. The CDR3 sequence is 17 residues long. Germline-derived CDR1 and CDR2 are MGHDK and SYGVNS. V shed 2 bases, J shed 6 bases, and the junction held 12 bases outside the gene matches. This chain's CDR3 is CASSEPPQGESDEKLFF. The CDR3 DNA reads TGTGCCAGCAGTGAACCCCCGCAGGGGGAGTCGGATGAAAAACTGTTTTTT.

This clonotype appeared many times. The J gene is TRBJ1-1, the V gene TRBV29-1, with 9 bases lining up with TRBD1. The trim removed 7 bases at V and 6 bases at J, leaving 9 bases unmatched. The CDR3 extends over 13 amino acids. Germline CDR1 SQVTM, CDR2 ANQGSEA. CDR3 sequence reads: CSARTGEGAEAFF. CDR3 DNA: TGCAGCGCCCGGACAGGGGAAGGGGCTGAAGCTTTCTTT.

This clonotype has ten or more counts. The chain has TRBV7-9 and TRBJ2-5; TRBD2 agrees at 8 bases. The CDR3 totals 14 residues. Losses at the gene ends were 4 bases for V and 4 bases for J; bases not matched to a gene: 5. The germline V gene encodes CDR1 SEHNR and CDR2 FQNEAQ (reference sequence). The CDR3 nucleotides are TGTGCCAGCAGCTCGAGCGGGGGCCGAGAGACCCAGTACTTC. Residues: CASSSSGGRETQYF.

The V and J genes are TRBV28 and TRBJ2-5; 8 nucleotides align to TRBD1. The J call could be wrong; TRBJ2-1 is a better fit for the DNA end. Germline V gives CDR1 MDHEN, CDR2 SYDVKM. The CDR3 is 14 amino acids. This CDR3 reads CASIQGAKRDEQFF. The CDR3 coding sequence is TGTGCCAGCATCCAGGGGGCAAAGCGGGATGAGCAGTTCTTC.

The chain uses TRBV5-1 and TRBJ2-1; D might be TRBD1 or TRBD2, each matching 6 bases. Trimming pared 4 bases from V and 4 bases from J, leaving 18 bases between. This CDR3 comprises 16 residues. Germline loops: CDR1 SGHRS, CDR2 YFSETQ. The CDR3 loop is CASSPTRDNLYNEQFF. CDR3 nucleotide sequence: TGCGCCAGCAGCCCGACGCGGGACAACCTATACAATGAGCAGTTCTTC.

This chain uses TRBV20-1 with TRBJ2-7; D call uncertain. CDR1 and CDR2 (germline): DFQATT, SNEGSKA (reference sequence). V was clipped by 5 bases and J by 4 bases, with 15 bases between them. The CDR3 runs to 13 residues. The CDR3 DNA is TGCAGTGCTCGGAAGCTGGAAGAGTACGAGCAGTACTTC. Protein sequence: CSARKLEEYEQYF.

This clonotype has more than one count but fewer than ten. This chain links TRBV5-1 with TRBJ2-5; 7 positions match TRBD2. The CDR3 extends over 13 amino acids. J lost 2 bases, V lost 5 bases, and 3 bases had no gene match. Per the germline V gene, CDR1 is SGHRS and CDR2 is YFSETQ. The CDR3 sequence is CASRLLAQETQYF. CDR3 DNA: TGCGCCAGCAGATTACTAGCGCAAGAGACCCAGTACTTC.

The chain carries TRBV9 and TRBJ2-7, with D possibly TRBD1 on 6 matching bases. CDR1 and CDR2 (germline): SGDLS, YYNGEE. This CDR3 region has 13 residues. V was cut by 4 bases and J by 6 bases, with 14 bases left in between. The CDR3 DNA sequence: TGTGCCAGCAGCACTAATCAGGGGCTCGAGCAGTACTTC. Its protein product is CASSTNQGLEQYF.

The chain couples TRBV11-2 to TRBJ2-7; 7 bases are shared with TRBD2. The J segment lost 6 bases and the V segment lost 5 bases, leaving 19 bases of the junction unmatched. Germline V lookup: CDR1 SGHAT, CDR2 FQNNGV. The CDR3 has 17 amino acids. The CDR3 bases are TGTGCCAGCAGCCATCTAGGCCCTAGCCTAGCGGCATCCGAGCAGTACTTC. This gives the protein CASSHLGPSLAASEQYF.

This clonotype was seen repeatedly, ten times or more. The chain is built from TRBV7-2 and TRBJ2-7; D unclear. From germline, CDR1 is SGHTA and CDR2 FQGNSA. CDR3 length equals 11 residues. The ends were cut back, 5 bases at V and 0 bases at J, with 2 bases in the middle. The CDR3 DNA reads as TGTGCCAGCAGCGCCTCCTACGAGCAGTACTTC. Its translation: CASSASYEQYF.

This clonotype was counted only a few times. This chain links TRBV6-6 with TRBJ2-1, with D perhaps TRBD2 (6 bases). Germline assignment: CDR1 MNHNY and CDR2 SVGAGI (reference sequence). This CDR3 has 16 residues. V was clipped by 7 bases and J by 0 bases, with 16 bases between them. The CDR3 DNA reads TGTGCCAGCACCCCTAGACGGGGAGGCTCCTACAATGAGCAGTTCTTC. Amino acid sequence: CASTPRRGGSYNEQFF.

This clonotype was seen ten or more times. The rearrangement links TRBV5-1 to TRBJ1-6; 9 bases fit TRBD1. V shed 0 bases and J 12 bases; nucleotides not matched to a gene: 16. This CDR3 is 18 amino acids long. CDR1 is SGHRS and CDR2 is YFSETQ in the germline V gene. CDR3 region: CASSLDGALQGARVPLHF. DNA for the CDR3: TGCGCCAGCAGCTTGGATGGCGCCTTACAGGGGGCGCGTGTACCCCTCCACTTT.

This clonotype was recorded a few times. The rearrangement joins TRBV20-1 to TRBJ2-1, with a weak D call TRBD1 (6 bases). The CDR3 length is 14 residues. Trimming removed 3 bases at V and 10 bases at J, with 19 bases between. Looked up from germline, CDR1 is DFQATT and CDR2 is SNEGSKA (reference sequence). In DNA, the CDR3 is TGCAGTGCTAGTGGACAGACCCTCCCGGGCGAGCAGTTCTTC. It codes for CSASGQTLPGEQFF.

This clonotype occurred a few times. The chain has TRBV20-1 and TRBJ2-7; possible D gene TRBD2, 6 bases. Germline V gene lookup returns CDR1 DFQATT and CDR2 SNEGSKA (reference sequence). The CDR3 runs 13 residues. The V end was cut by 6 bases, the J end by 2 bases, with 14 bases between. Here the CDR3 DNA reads TGCAGTGCCGGCACGGACTATACCTACGAGCAGTACTTC. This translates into CSAGTDYTYEQYF.

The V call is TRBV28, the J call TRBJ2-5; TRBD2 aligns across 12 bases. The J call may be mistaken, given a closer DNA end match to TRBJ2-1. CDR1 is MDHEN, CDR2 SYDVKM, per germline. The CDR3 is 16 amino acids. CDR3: CASRTQGLAGRGEQFF. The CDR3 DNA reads TGTGCCAGCAGGACTCAAGGACTAGCGGGGAGGGGTGAGCAGTTCTTC.

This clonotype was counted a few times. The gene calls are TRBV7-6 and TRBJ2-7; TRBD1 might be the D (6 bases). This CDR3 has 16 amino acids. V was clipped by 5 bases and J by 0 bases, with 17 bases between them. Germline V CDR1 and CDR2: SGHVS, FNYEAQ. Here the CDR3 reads CASSQESGALSYEQYF. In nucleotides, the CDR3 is TGTGCCAGCAGCCAAGAATCAGGGGCCCTCTCCTACGAGCAGTACTTC.

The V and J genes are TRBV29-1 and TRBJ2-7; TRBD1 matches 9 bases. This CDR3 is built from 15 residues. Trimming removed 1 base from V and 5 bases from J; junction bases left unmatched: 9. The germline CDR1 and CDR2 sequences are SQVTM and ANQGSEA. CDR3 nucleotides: TGCAGCGTTGAAGGTAGACAGGGGGTAATGAACGAGCAGTACTTC. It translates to CSVEGRQGVMNEQYF.

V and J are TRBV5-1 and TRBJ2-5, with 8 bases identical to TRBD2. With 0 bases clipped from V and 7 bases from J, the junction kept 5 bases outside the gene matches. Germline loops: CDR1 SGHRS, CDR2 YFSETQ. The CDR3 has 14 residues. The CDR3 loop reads CASSLDPGLGTQYF. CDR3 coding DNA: TGCGCCAGCAGCTTGGACCCGGGACTAGGGACCCAGTACTTC. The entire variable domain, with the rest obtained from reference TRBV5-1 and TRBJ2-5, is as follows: KAGVTQTPRYLIKTRGQQVTLSCSPISGHRSVSWYQQTPGQGLQFLFEYFSETQRNKGNFPGRFSGRQFSNSRSEMNVSTLELGDSALYLCASSLDPGLGTQYFGPGTRLLVL.

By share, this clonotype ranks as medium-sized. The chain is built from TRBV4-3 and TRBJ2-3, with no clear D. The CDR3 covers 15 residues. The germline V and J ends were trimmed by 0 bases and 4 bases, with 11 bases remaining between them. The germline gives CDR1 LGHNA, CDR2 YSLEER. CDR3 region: CASSQDIGSPDTQYF. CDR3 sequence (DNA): TGCGCCAGCAGCCAAGATATCGGCAGCCCAGATACGCAGTATTTT.